These 14 T cell receptor beta chains were all obtained from the same sample, sequenced in a study of cytomegalovirus exposure and HLA in healthy donors. This table comes from immunoSEQ multiplex PCR, and its TCRdb copy is limited to in-frame clones, with some not included. The table has 120,000 or so clones, roughly 90% seen once. Sequences were obtained from PBMCs. The source of these receptors is a woman under 30 in good health and CMV-seronegative.

This chain connects TRBV6-6 to TRBJ1-2; possibly TRBD1 for D (5 bases). The CDR3 consists of 15 residues. The germline V gene has CDR1 MNHNY and CDR2 SVGAGI (reference sequence). Trimming left V 6 bases short and J 0 bases short, with 14 bases between. DNA for the CDR3: TGTGCCAGCAGGCCGTCGGGGACTTCTAACTATGGCTACACCTTC. Translation gives CASRPSGTSNYGYTF.

The chain couples TRBV28 to TRBJ2-3; D is perhaps TRBD2 (6 bases). CDR1 and CDR2 from the germline V gene are MDHEN and SYDVKM. V lost 5 bases and J 4 bases, leaving 13 bases between the germline ends. The CDR3 runs 14 residues. The CDR3: CASSPSGEADTQYF. The CDR3 DNA reads TGTGCCAGCAGTCCCTCGGGGGAAGCAGATACGCAGTATTTT. The entire variable domain, with the rest obtained from reference TRBV28 and TRBJ2-3, is as follows: DVKVTQSSRYLVKRTGEKVFLECVQDMDHENMFWYRQDPGLGLRLIYFSYDVKMKEKGDIPEGYSVSREKKERFSLILESASTNQTSMYLCASSPSGEADTQYFGPGTRLTVL.

This chain connects TRBV2 to TRBJ1-1, with D perhaps matching TRBD1 (6 bases). From germline, CDR1 is SNHLY and CDR2 FYNNEI. CDR3 length equals 13 residues. V lost 6 bases, J lost 7 bases, and 15 bases lay in between. The CDR3 nucleotides read TGTGCCAGCAGGCGGACAGATAGCTATGAAGCTTTCTTT. Translation gives CASRRTDSYEAFF.

The genes are TRBV18 and TRBJ1-5; D not resolved. The CDR3 is 16 residues long. V lost 0 bases to trimming and J lost 6 bases, with 15 bases between them. CDR1 is KGHSH and CDR2 is LQKENI in the germline V gene. CDR3 nucleotides: TGTGCCAGCTCACCACCGGATAGTGGCGGCTCTCAGCCCCAGCATTTT. Translating it yields CASSPPDSGGSQPQHF. The variable domain in full, completed from reference TRBV18 and TRBJ1-5, reads NAGVMQNPRHLVRRRGQEARLRCSPMKGHSHVYWYRQLPEEGLKFMVYLQKENIIDESGMPKERFSAEFPKEGPSILRIQQVVRGDSAAYFCASSPPDSGGSQPQHFGDGTRLSIL.

The J gene is TRBJ1-2, the V gene TRBV10-3; TRBD1 agrees at 8 bases. CDR1 is ENHRY and CDR2 is SYGVKD in the germline V gene. J was trimmed by 3 bases and V by 2 bases; bases with no gene match: 11. This CDR3 region has 17 residues. The DNA for the CDR3 is TGTGCCATCAGTGAGGCTCAGGGACAGGAGGCTTACTATGGCTACACCTTC. It yields the protein CAISEAQGQEAYYGYTF.

V usage is TRBV5-1 and J usage is TRBJ2-1; TRBD2 matches 13 bases. Germline V gene data show CDR1 as SGHRS and CDR2 as YFSETQ. The CDR3 is 16 amino acids. The ends lost 4 bases at V and 4 bases at J; junction bases unmatched: 5. The CDR3 DNA reads as TGCGCCAGCAGCACTAGCGGGAGGGGACAGTACAATGAGCAGTTCTTC. Its translation: CASSTSGRGQYNEQFF. Based on the CDR3 plus reference TRBV5-1 and TRBJ2-1, the full variable domain is KAGVTQTPRYLIKTRGQQVTLSCSPISGHRSVSWYQQTPGQGLQFLFEYFSETQRNKGNFPGRFSGRQFSNSRSEMNVSTLELGDSALYLCASSTSGRGQYNEQFFGPGTRLTVL.

In this sample, this clone turned up once. This chain uses TRBV18 with TRBJ2-7; TRBD1 matches at 7 bases. With V trimmed by 6 bases and J by 0 bases, 8 bases remained unmatched. From germline, CDR1 is KGHSH and CDR2 LQKENI. The CDR3 contains 15 residues. Written as DNA, the CDR3 is TGTGCCAGCTCCCCCGGACAGGACAGCTCCTACGAGCAGTACTTC. As protein: CASSPGQDSSYEQYF. Full variable domain (missing parts from reference TRBV18 and TRBJ2-7): NAGVMQNPRHLVRRRGQEARLRCSPMKGHSHVYWYRQLPEEGLKFMVYLQKENIIDESGMPKERFSAEFPKEGPSILRIQQVVRGDSAAYFCASSPGQDSSYEQYFGPGTRLTVT.

V usage is TRBV5-4 and J usage is TRBJ2-5; TRBD2 agrees at 15 bases. Germline V gene lookup returns CDR1 SGHNT and CDR2 YYREEE (reference sequence). V shed 0 bases and J 5 bases; nucleotides not matched to a gene: 2. The CDR3 has 16 amino acids. CDR3 in amino acids: CASSLGGTSGRETQYF. The CDR3 nucleotides are TGTGCCAGCAGCTTGGGGGGGACTAGCGGGAGGGAGACCCAGTACTTC.

This chain joins TRBV29-1 and TRBJ2-3; tentatively, D is TRBD2 (5 bases). Trimming shortened V by 4 bases and J by 6 bases, and 20 bases separated the two germline ends. The CDR3 is made up of 15 amino acids. Germline V gene data show CDR1 as SQVTM and CDR2 as ANQGSEA. CDR3 in DNA: TGCAGCGTTGGTAGGGCCGCTACGGGATCGGATACGCAGTATTTT. This encodes CSVGRAATGSDTQYF.

This chain uses TRBV28 with TRBJ2-7; TRBD1 matches 9 bases. In germline, CDR1 is MDHEN, CDR2 SYDVKM. With V trimmed by 5 bases and J by 7 bases, 6 bases remained unmatched. The CDR3 runs to 13 residues. In DNA, the CDR3 is TGTGCCAGCAGTACCGGGACAGGGAAAGAGCAGTACTTC. This translates into CASSTGTGKEQYF. Full variable domain (missing parts from reference TRBV28 and TRBJ2-7): DVKVTQSSRYLVKRTGEKVFLECVQDMDHENMFWYRQDPGLGLRLIYFSYDVKMKEKGDIPEGYSVSREKKERFSLILESASTNQTSMYLCASSTGTGKEQYFGPGTRLTVT.

This clone was counted a single time. The rearrangement uses TRBV6-6 and TRBJ2-6; D might be TRBD2 (5 bases). Between the trimmed V and J ends, which lost 6 bases and 9 bases, there was a span of 12 bases. CDR1 and CDR2 from the germline V gene are MNHNY and SVGAGI (reference sequence). The length of the CDR3 is 13 residues. The CDR3 loop reads CASSLTRNNVLTF. Written as DNA, the CDR3 is TGTGCCAGCAGCCTCACTAGGAACAACGTCCTGACTTTC.

The CDR3 here is CASSTPGQGAGEQYF. Here the CDR3 DNA reads TGTGCCAGTAGTACCCCGGGACAGGGGGCTGGGGAGCAGTACTTC. The V gene is TRBV19, the J gene TRBJ2-7; TRBD1 aligns across 12 bases. CDR1 is LNHDA and CDR2 is SQIVND in the germline V gene (reference sequence). The CDR3 is 15 amino acids. J gave up 7 bases and V 4 bases, and 8 bases lay outside the gene matches.

This chain uses TRBV2 with TRBJ1-1; D possibly corresponds to TRBD1 (6 bases). The V gene lost 5 bases and the J gene lost 6 bases, with 10 bases spanning the gap. CDR1 and CDR2 (germline): SNHLY, FYNNEI. The CDR3 has 12 residues. The CDR3 loop reads CASSSGESEAFF. As DNA, the CDR3 is TGTGCCAGCAGTTCAGGGGAGTCTGAAGCTTTCTTT.

V and J are TRBV5-4 and TRBJ2-2; 10 bases agree with TRBD1. Germline assignment: CDR1 SGHNT and CDR2 YYREEE (reference sequence). Trimming at V came to 4 bases and at J to 4 bases, leaving 7 bases not matched to a gene. The CDR3 is made up of 16 amino acids. Written as DNA, the CDR3 is TGTGCCAGCAGCCTCATGGGACAGGGGTCCACCGGGGAGCTGTTTTTT. This gives the protein CASSLMGQGSTGELFF.